This T cell receptor (beta chain) was obtained from a study of blood T cells in healthy people across ages. Study findings and constraints: In older individuals, TCR beta diversity per million T cells was lower, falling roughly linearly with age. Diversity was higher, and naive CD4+ cells more numerous, in long-lived donors than in aged donors.

PBMCs numbering at least 6.5 million were isolated per sample. Every sample gave at least 5 micrograms of total RNA when it was extracted. The CDR3 totals 18 residues. V was clipped by 1 base and J by 4 bases, with 21 bases between them. The germline V gene has CDR1 SGHRS and CDR2 YFSETQ. The authors ran a second PCR of 7 to 11 cycles using a sample-barcoded 5' primer and a J-beta primer mix. In TCRdb, the 5' RACE reads were re-called with MiXCR into one record per CDR3 protein. The sample holds about 1.8 million distinct CDR3 sequences; around 48% are singletons and the top ten take roughly 2%. This clonotype was seen only a few times. Its antigen is undetermined.

The material sequenced was blood. The chain is built from TRBV5-1 and TRBJ2-1; D unclear. The TCR originated in a woman aged 40 to 50 in good health. The CDR3 protein is CASSLLLAGLPVYNEQFF. DNA of the CDR3: TGCGCCAGCAGCTTGTTGCTGGCAGGCCTACCGGTTTACAATGAGCAGTTCTTC. The full variable domain, rest sourced from reference TRBV5-1 and TRBJ2-1, is KAGVTQTPRYLIKTRGQQVTLSCSPISGHRSVSWYQQTPGQGLQFLFEYFSETQRNKGNFPGRFSGRQFSNSRSEMNVSTLELGDSALYLCASSLLLAGLPVYNEQFFGPGTRLTVL.